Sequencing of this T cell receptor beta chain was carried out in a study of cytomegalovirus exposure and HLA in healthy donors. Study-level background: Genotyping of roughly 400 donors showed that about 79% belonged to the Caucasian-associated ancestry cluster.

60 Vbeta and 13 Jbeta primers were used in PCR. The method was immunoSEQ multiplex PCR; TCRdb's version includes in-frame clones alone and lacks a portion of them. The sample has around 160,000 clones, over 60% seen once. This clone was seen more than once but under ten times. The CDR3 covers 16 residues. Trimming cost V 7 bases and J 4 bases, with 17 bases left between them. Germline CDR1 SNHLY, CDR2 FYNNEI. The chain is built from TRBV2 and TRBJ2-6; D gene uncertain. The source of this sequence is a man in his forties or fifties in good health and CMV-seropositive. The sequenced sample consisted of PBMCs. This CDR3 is CASTSPRGTGANVLTF. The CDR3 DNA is TGTGCCAGCACCTCGCCGAGAGGCACCGGGGCCAACGTCCTGACTTTC.